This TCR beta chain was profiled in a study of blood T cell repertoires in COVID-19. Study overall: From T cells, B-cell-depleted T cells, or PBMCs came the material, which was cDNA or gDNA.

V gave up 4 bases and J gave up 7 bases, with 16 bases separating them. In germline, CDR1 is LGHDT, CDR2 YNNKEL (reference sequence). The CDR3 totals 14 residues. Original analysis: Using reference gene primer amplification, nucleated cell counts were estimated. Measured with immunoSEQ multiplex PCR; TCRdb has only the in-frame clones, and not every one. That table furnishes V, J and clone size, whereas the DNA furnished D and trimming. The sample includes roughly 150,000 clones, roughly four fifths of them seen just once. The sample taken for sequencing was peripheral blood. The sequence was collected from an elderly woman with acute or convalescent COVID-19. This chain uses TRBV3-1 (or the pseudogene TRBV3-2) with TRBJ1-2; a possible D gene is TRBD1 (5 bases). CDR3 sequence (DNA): TGTGCCAGCAGCCCCCCGGGGGGGGTAATTGGCTACACCTTC. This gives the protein CASSPPGGVIGYTF.